This T cell receptor beta chain appears in the sequencing data of a study of neurological immune-mediated disorders. TCRdb reprocessed the 5' RACE reads with MiXCR, giving one entry per CDR3 protein. The table records approximately 45,000 distinct CDR3 sequences, about 13% of them present only once. Many counts were recorded for this clonotype. Stated time point: longitudinal time-point 3. There are 15 residues in the CDR3. Trimming took 6 bases from V and 4 from J, leaving 16 bases between them. Looked up from germline, CDR1 is MGHRA and CDR2 is YSYEKL. The genes are TRBV4-1 and TRBJ1-5; no definite D call. The sequencing sample was made of PBMCs. This sequence was found in a man aged 30 to 39 in good health. The CDR3 bases are TGCGCCAGCAGTCTTGCTGTTGACTCAAATCAGCCCCAGCATTTT. Translation: CASSLAVDSNQPQHF.